The clone carrying this T cell receptor (beta chain) appeared a few times. Its antigen is as yet unknown. TCRdb fed the reads into MiXCR, producing one record per CDR3 protein. The sample lists approximately 140,000 distinct CDR3 sequences, about 24% occurring once. The sample comes from a study of T cell repertoires in cytomegalovirus infection. Trimming removed 3 bases at V and 4 bases at J, with 12 bases between. Germline-derived CDR1 and CDR2 are DFQATT and SNEGSKA (reference sequence). This CDR3 is built from 13 residues. Sequenced input: PBMCs, sequenced either directly or after in vitro stimulation (not recorded which). The sequence was obtained from a human donor in good health (CMV status not recorded). Some clones in this sample may be carry-over from other donors' samples. The chain has TRBV20-1 and TRBJ1-2; tentatively, D is TRBD1 (6 bases). This CDR3 reads CSARAGEIYGYTF. CDR3 bases: TGCAGTGCTAGGGCAGGGGAGATCTATGGCTACACCTTC.